A single sample gave rise to the 30 T cell receptor beta chains below, sequenced in a study of read filtering for tumor transcriptome and immune sequencing. From roughly 390 ng of RNA, a library with molecular barcoded alpha/delta and beta/gamma adaptors was made. TCRdb re-called the reads through MiXCR, storing one row per CDR3 protein. The sample holds about 86,000 distinct CDR3 sequences, around 12% seen once. Sequencing was done on a sample of a population of CD138-negative cells sorted from bone marrow. The receptors here all came from a donor at least 40 years old with multiple myeloma.

This clonotype was observed at least ten times. V is TRBV7-9 and J is TRBJ2-1, with 8 bases lining up with TRBD2. V lost 0 bases and J lost 2; bases outside the gene matches: 18. Germline V lookup: CDR1 SEHNR, CDR2 FQNEAQ (reference sequence). The CDR3 runs 21 residues. In nucleotides, the CDR3 is TGTGCCAGCAGCTTAGCTCGTTTTGCGGGAGGCTTCCTTACCCCCTACAATGAGCAGTTCTTC. This codes for CASSLARFAGGFLTPYNEQFF.

This chain connects TRBV5-1 to TRBJ2-3, with D perhaps matching TRBD1 (5 bases). V lost 2 bases, J lost 2 bases, and 12 bases lay in between. CDR3 length equals 15 residues. Germline loops: CDR1 SGHRS, CDR2 YFSETQ. The CDR3 sequence is CASSFAGIYTDTQYF. The DNA for the CDR3 is TGCGCCAGCAGCTTCGCAGGGATATACACAGATACGCAGTATTTT.

In its sample, this clonotype was seen many times. This chain uses TRBV7-2 with TRBJ1-1; D is undetermined. V lost 6 bases and J 8 bases, leaving 10 bases between the germline ends. CDR1 and CDR2 from the germline V gene are SGHTA and FQGNSA. This CDR3 has 11 amino acids. As DNA, the CDR3 is TGTGCCAGCAGTGCAAGGACGGAAGCTTTCTTT. Its protein is CASSARTEAFF.

This clonotype was counted ten times or more. The CDR3 region has the DNA TGTGCCAGCAGCTCGGACAGGGGGCGAACCTACGAGCAGTACTTC. Its protein product is CASSSDRGRTYEQYF. This rearrangement joins TRBV7-9 to TRBJ2-7, with TRBD1 matching 11 bases. The CDR3 covers 15 residues. Losses at the gene ends were 4 bases for V and 2 bases for J; bases not matched to a gene: 4. Per the germline V gene, CDR1 is SEHNR and CDR2 is FQNEAQ (reference sequence). The whole variable domain, remainder taken from reference TRBV7-9 and TRBJ2-7, is DTGVSQNPRHKITKRGQNVTFRCDPISEHNRLYWYRQTLGQGPEFLTYFQNEAQLEKSRLLSDRFSAERPKGSFSTLEIQRTEQGDSAMYLCASSSDRGRTYEQYFGPGTRLTVT.

This clonotype was detected ten times or more. The chain joins TRBV5-1 to TRBJ2-1; no definite D call. The CDR3 is 12 residues long. Trimming left V 2 bases short and J 9 bases short, with 9 bases between. CDR1 and CDR2 from the germline V gene are SGHRS and YFSETQ. CDR3 in DNA: TGCGCCAGCAGCTTCGAGCTCCCTGAGCAGTTCTTC. It yields the protein CASSFELPEQFF.

There are many counts of this clonotype. The chain links TRBV21-1 to TRBJ1-5; the table gives TRBD1 as D, unverified against the DNA. TRBV21-1 is classified as a pseudogene. This CDR3 region has 15 residues. In DNA, the CDR3 is TGTGCCAGCAGTCCGACAGGGGCTGGCAATCAGCCCCAGCATTTT. It is translated as CASSPTGAGNQPQHF.

The table lists this clonotype with many counts. The chain recombines TRBV4-1 with TRBJ2-1; D perhaps matches TRBD2 (6 bases). Deletions cut 0 bases from V and 4 bases from J, with 13 bases between. The germline V gene has CDR1 MGHRA and CDR2 YSYEKL. This CDR3 has 16 residues. The CDR3 sequence: CASSQDGRTYYNEQFF. The DNA for the CDR3 is TGCGCCAGCAGCCAAGATGGGAGGACCTATTACAATGAGCAGTTCTTC.

This clonotype was seen a few times. The chain employs TRBV3-1 and TRBJ2-3, with 8 nucleotides matching TRBD2. V lost 4 bases, J lost 9 bases, and 6 bases stayed unmatched. The CDR3 is 13 residues long. Germline-derived CDR1 and CDR2 are LGHDT and YNNKEL (reference sequence). CDR3: CASSLGTRDTQYF. Here the CDR3 DNA reads TGTGCCAGCAGCCTCGGGACTAGGGACACGCAGTATTTT.

This clonotype was seen at least ten times. The V and J genes are TRBV20-1 and TRBJ2-2; D gene uncertain. Germline lookup yields CDR1 DFQATT and CDR2 SNEGSKA (reference sequence). V shed 5 bases and J shed 7 bases, with 14 bases lying between them. The CDR3 runs 13 residues. The chain's CDR3 is CSAAEPFVGELFF. In DNA form, the CDR3 reads TGCAGTGCTGCCGAACCTTTCGTCGGGGAGCTGTTTTTT.

Turning to this clonotype: This may arise from a read error, as a much more abundant clone is one base away. In DNA, the CDR3 is TGCGCCAGCAGCTCGGACAGCTACTACGGGCAGTACTTC. It specifies CASSSDSYYGQYF. This rearrangement joins TRBV5-1 to TRBJ2-7; a weak D match, TRBD1 (6 bases). This CDR3 comprises 13 residues. Germline values: CDR1 SGHRS, CDR2 YFSETQ. Drawing the rest from reference TRBV5-1 and TRBJ2-7, the complete variable domain is KAGVTQTPRYLIKTRGQQVTLSCSPISGHRSVSWYQQTPGQGLQFLFEYFSETQRNKGNFPGRFSGRQFSNSRSEMNVSTLELGDSALYLCASSSDSYYGQYFGPGTRLTVT.

This clonotype was detected ten times or more. The chain combines TRBV7-9 with TRBJ2-1; the match to TRBD2 covers 9 bases. Germline CDR1 and CDR2: SEHNR and FQNEAQ (reference sequence). The CDR3 sequence is 13 residues long. V shed 4 bases and J 9 bases; nucleotides not matched to a gene: 4. The CDR3 nucleotides are TGTGCCAGCAGCTCGACTAGCGGCCCTGAGCAGTTCTTC. Its protein is CASSSTSGPEQFF.

This clonotype was counted ten times or more. The rearrangement links TRBV6-6 to TRBJ2-1; 10 bases are shared with TRBD1. The CDR3 has 16 amino acids. The trim removed 6 bases at V and 1 base at J, leaving 6 bases unmatched. CDR1 MNHNY and CDR2 SVGAGI come from the germline V gene (reference sequence). The DNA for the CDR3 is TGTGCCAGCAGCGGGGACAGGGGACCTTCCTACAATGAGCAGTTCTTC. Encoded protein: CASSGDRGPSYNEQFF.

This clonotype was seen at least ten times. The chain combines TRBV11-2 with TRBJ2-1; D remains unclear. This CDR3 region has 13 residues. Trimming pared 1 base from V and 5 bases from J, leaving 6 bases between. The germline gives CDR1 SGHAT, CDR2 FQNNGV. In DNA form, the CDR3 reads TGTGCCAGCAGCTTAGGGAGACACAATGAGCAGTTCTTC. It yields the protein CASSLGRHNEQFF.

The table lists this clonotype with many counts. V and J are TRBV5-6 and TRBJ2-3, with D tentatively TRBD1 (5 bases). Looked up from germline, CDR1 is SGHDT and CDR2 is YYEEEE. V was trimmed by 4 bases and J by 3 bases, leaving 15 bases between them. The CDR3 is made up of 15 amino acids. The CDR3 sequence is CASSAYLRQTDTQYF. CDR3 in DNA: TGTGCCAGCAGCGCCTACCTTAGACAGACAGATACGCAGTATTTT.

This clonotype has ten or more counts. CDR3 sequence reads: CASSSTPRTENSPLHF. The CDR3 nucleotides read TGTGCCAGCAGCTCCACCCCACGGACAGAAAATTCACCCCTCCACTTT. J is TRBJ1-6 and V is TRBV11-2, with D tentatively TRBD1 (6 bases). The V end lost 4 bases, the J end lost 7 bases, and 17 bases lay between the germline ends. The CDR3 extends over 16 amino acids. Germline CDR1 and CDR2: SGHAT and FQNNGV.

This clonotype was recorded at least ten times. The chain has TRBV12-3 or TRBV12-4 and TRBJ2-5; D unclear. The V gene lost 3 bases and the J gene lost 1 base, with 12 bases spanning the gap. The CDR3 is 15 amino acids. CDR3 coding DNA: TGTGCCAGCAGTTTCGTTCCCTCCCCCCAAGAGACCCAGTACTTC. The encoded protein is CASSFVPSPQETQYF.

This clonotype was counted many times. The gene calls are TRBV29-1 and TRBJ2-3, with 8 bases that match TRBD2. V shed 1 base, J shed 5 bases, and the junction held 8 bases outside the gene matches. Germline V gene data show CDR1 as SQVTM and CDR2 as ANQGSEA. The CDR3 covers 15 residues. The CDR3 DNA follows: TGCAGCGTTGAAGCGGCCGGGGGGGATGGAGATACGCAGTATTTT. Protein product: CSVEAAGGDGDTQYF.

This clonotype was detected many times. The genes are TRBV15 and TRBJ2-2; no definite D call. This CDR3 has 12 amino acids. Germline values: CDR1 LNHNV, CDR2 YYDKDF (reference sequence). V was cut by 4 bases and J by 7 bases, with 7 bases left in between. CDR3 in DNA: TGTGCCACCAGCACCCCCGGCGGGGAGCTGTTTTTT. Protein product: CATSTPGGELFF.

This clonotype was recorded at least ten times. The chain carries TRBV9 and TRBJ2-1; D gene ambiguous. Germline V gene data show CDR1 as SGDLS and CDR2 as YYNGEE. V shed 4 bases and J shed 0 bases, with 14 bases lying between them. The CDR3 is 16 amino acids. CDR3 DNA: TGTGCCAGCAGCCCCCTTTTGGTCAGCTCCTACAATGAGCAGTTCTTC. This sequence encodes CASSPLLVSSYNEQFF.

This clonotype has just a few counts. The chain is built from TRBV29-1 and TRBJ2-7; D is uncertain. Germline lookup yields CDR1 SQVTM and CDR2 ANQGSEA. CDR3 size: 14 residues. V dropped 0 bases and J dropped 1 base, with 10 bases sitting between them. For the CDR3, the DNA is TGCAGCGTTGAAGATAGGTCCGGATCCTACGAGCAGTACTTC. This encodes CSVEDRSGSYEQYF.

In the case of this clonotype: With a much larger clone just one base away, this may be a read error. Since the CDR3 does not end with the conserved phenylalanine or tryptophan, this likely comes from a read error. The V gene is TRBV6-2 or TRBV6-3, the J gene TRBJ1-1, with 10 bases aligning to TRBD1. The germline V gene has CDR1 MNHEY and CDR2 SVGEGT. The V gene end was trimmed by 0 bases and the J gene end by 5 bases; junction bases not matched to a gene: 15. This CDR3 has 19 residues. The CDR3: CASSYSMGTGDPRGTEAFS. DNA of the CDR3: TGTGCCAGCAGTTACTCGATGGGGACAGGGGACCCCCGGGGAACTGAAGCTTTCTCT.

This clonotype showed up many times. J is TRBJ1-3 and V is TRBV29-1; unclear D gene. CDR1 is SQVTM and CDR2 is ANQGSEA in the germline V gene. The CDR3 contains 11 residues. The V gene lost 7 bases and the J gene lost 4 bases, with 8 bases spanning the gap. The CDR3 loop is CSALEGNTIYF. In DNA, the CDR3 is TGCAGCGCCCTCGAGGGAAACACCATATATTTT.

This clonotype appeared many times. The V and J genes are TRBV5-1 and TRBJ2-1; maybe TRBD1 (5 bases). Trimming cost V 2 bases and J 5 bases, with 8 bases left between them. The germline CDR1 and CDR2 sequences are SGHRS and YFSETQ. This CDR3 is 13 amino acids long. The CDR3 DNA is TGCGCCAGCAGCTTTGACAGCCACAATGAGCAGTTCTTC. It is translated as CASSFDSHNEQFF.

The sample holds many counts of this clonotype. The V call is TRBV7-2, the J call TRBJ2-5; no definite D call. This CDR3 contains 15 residues. In germline, CDR1 is SGHTA, CDR2 FQGNSA. V lost 5 bases and J 5 bases, leaving 18 bases between the germline ends. CDR3 region: CASSPRTTFRETQYF. The CDR3 bases are TGTGCCAGCAGCCCCCGAACGACCTTTCGGGAGACCCAGTACTTC.

This clonotype was seen at least ten times. The V call is TRBV28, the J call TRBJ1-4; weak D call: TRBD1 (5 bases). V was pared by 7 bases and J by 4 bases, with 16 bases between. This CDR3 is 15 amino acids long. CDR1 and CDR2 from the germline V gene are MDHEN and SYDVKM. The CDR3 protein is CASIPARDFNEKLFF. The CDR3 bases are TGTGCCAGCATCCCCGCTAGGGACTTTAATGAAAAACTGTTTTTT. Based on the CDR3 plus reference TRBV28 and TRBJ1-4, the full variable domain is DVKVTQSSRYLVKRTGEKVFLECVQDMDHENMFWYRQDPGLGLRLIYFSYDVKMKEKGDIPEGYSVSREKKERFSLILESASTNQTSMYLCASIPARDFNEKLFFGSGTQLSVL.

As to this clonotype: This may be a read error: a much more frequent sequence differs by one nucleotide. The chain has TRBV28 and TRBJ2-7, with 8 bases fitting TRBD1. The germline V gene has CDR1 MDHEN and CDR2 SYDVKM. The CDR3 is 14 amino acids. The CDR3 DNA is TGTTCCAGCAGCCCCGGACAGGGAGGATACGAGCAGTACTTC. Residues: CSSSPGQGGYEQYF.

This clonotype was seen repeatedly, ten times or more. This rearrangement joins TRBV29-1 to TRBJ2-7; the match to TRBD2 covers 9 bases. The germline gives CDR1 SQVTM, CDR2 ANQGSEA. The length of the CDR3 is 18 residues. The J segment lost 2 bases and the V segment lost 4 bases, leaving 18 bases of the junction unmatched. CDR3 nucleotides: TGCAGCGTTGGGGGGGACTGGGAAGCGGGAGGAGGGACCTACGAGCAGTACTTC. This gives the protein CSVGGDWEAGGGTYEQYF.

As to this clonotype: A clone one base away is much larger, so this may be a read error. This chain uses TRBV5-1 with TRBJ1-6, with D maybe TRBD1 (6 bases). The germline V gene encodes CDR1 SGHRS and CDR2 YFSETQ. The CDR3 covers 15 residues. The CDR3: CASSLGDTDNSPLHF. The CDR3 coding sequence is TGTGCCAGCAGCTTGGGGGACACGGATAATTCACCCCTCCACTTT.

The rearrangement links TRBV20-1 to TRBJ2-2; D may correspond to TRBD1 or TRBD2 (6 bases each). Germline CDR1 DFQATT, CDR2 SNEGSKA (reference sequence). The germline V and J ends were trimmed by 7 bases and 4 bases, with 10 bases remaining between them. The CDR3 is 12 residues long. CDR3 in DNA: TGCAGTGTACGGGGGCCCACCGGGGAGCTGTTTTTT. It specifies CSVRGPTGELFF.

Regarding this clonotype: A much larger clone differs by one base, so this may be a read error. V is TRBV5-1 and J is TRBJ2-7; TRBD1 matches 11 bases. Germline CDR1 and CDR2: SGHRS and YFSETQ. V shed 7 bases, J shed 7 bases, and the junction held 10 bases outside the gene matches. CDR3 length: 14 residues. This chain's CDR3 is CASARTGGMEEQYF. CDR3 DNA: TGCGCCAGCGCGCGGACAGGGGGCATGGAGGAGCAGTACTTC.